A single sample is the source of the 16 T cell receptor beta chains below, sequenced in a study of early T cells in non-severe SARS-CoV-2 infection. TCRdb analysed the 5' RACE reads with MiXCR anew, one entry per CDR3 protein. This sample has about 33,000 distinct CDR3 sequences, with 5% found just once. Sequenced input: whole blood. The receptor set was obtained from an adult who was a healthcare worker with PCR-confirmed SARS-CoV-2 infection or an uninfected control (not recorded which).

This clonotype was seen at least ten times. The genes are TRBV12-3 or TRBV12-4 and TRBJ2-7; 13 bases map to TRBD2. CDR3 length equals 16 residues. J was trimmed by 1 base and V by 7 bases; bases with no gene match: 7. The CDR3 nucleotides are TGTGCCAGCACTCCTACGGGACTAGCGGGGTCCTACGAGCAGTACTTC. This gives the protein CASTPTGLAGSYEQYF.

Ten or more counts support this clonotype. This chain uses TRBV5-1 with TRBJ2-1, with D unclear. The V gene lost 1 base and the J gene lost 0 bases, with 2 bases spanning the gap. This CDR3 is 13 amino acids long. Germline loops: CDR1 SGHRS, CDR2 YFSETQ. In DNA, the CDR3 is TGCGCCAGCAGCTTGTTCTCCTACAATGAGCAGTTCTTC. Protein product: CASSLFSYNEQFF.

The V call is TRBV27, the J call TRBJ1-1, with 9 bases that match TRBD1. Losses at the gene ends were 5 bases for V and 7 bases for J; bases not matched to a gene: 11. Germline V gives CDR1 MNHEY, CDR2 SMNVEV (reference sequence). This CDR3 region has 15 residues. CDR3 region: CASSVQQGATLEAFF. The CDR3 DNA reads TGTGCCAGCAGTGTACAACAGGGGGCGACCCTTGAAGCTTTCTTT.

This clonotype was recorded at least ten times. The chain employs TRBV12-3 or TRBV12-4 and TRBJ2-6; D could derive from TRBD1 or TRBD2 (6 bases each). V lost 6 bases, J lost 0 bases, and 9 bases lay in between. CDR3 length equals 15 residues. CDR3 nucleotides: TGTGCCAGCAGAGGGGGGATCTCTGGGGCCAACGTCCTGACTTTC. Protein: CASRGGISGANVLTF.

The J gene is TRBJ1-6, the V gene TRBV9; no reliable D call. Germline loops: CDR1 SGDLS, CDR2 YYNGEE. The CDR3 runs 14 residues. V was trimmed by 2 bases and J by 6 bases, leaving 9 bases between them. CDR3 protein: CASSVGGFNSPLHF. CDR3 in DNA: TGTGCCAGCAGCGTCGGAGGGTTTAATTCACCCCTCCACTTT.

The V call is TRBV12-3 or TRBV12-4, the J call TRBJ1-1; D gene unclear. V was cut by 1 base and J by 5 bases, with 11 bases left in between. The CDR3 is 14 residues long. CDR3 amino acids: CASSLGGFGTEAFF. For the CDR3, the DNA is TGTGCCAGCAGTTTAGGGGGATTTGGGACTGAAGCTTTCTTT.

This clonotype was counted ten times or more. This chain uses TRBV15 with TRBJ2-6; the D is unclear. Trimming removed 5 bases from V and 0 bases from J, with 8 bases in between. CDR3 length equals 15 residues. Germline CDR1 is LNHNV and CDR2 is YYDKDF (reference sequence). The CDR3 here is CATSGYTSGANVLTF. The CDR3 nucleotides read TGTGCCACCAGCGGATACACCTCTGGGGCCAACGTCCTGACTTTC.

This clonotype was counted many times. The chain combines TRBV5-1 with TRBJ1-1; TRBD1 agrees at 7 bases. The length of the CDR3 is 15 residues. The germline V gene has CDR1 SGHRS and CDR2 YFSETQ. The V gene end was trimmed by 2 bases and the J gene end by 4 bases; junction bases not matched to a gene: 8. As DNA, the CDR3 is TGCGCCAGCAGCTTAGGGGGCGGAGGCGGCACTGAAGCTTTCTTT. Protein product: CASSLGGGGGTEAFF.

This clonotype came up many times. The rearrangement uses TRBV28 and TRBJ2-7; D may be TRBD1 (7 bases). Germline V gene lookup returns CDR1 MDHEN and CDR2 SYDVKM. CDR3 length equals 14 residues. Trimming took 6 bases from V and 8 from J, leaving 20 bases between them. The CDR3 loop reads CASRQGGTVVKQYF. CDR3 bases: TGTGCCAGCAGGCAGGGGGGAACCGTTGTGAAGCAGTACTTC.

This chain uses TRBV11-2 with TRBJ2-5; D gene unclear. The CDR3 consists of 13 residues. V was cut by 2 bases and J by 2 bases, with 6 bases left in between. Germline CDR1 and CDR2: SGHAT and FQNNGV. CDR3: CASSLSGQETQYF. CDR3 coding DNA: TGTGCCAGCAGCTTATCGGGTCAAGAGACCCAGTACTTC.

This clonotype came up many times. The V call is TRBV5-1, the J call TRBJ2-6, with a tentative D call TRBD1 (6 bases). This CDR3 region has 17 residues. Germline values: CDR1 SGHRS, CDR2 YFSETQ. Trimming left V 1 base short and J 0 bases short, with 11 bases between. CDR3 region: CASSLTGINSGANVLTF. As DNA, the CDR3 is TGCGCCAGCAGCTTGACAGGGATTAACTCTGGGGCCAACGTCCTGACTTTC.

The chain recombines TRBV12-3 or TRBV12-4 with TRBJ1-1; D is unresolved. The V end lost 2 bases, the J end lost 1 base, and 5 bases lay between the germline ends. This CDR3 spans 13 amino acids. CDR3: CASSLLTNTEAFF. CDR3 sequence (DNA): TGTGCCAGCAGTTTATTGACGAACACTGAAGCTTTCTTT.

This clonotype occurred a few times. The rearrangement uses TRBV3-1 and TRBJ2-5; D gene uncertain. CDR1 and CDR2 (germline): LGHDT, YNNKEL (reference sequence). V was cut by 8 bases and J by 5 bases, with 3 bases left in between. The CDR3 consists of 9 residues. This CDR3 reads CASGETQYF. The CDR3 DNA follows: TGTGCCAGCGGGGAGACCCAGTACTTC.

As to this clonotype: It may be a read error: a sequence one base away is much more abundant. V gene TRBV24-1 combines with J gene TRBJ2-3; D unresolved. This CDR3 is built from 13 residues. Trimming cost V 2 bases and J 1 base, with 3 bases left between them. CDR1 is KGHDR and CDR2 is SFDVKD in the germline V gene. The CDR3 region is CATSDSGTDTQYF. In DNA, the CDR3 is TGTGCCACCAGTGATTCGGGCACAGATACGCAGTATTTT.

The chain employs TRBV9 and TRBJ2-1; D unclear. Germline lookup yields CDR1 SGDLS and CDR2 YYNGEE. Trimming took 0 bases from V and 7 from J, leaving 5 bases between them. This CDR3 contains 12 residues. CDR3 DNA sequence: TGTGCCAGCAGCGTAGCCGGGAATGAGCAGTTCTTC. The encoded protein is CASSVAGNEQFF. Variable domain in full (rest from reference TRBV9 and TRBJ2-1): DSGVTQTPKHLITATGQRVTLRCSPRSGDLSVYWYQQSLDQGLQFLIQYYNGEERAKGNILERFSAQQFPDLHSELNLSSLELGDSALYFCASSVAGNEQFFGPGTRLTVL.

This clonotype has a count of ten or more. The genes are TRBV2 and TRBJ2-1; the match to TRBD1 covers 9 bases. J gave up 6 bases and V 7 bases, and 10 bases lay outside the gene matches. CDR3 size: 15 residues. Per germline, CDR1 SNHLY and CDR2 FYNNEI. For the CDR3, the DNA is TGTGCCAGCAACCCCCCCGGGACAGGGATCAATGAGCAGTTCTTC. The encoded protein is CASNPPGTGINEQFF.